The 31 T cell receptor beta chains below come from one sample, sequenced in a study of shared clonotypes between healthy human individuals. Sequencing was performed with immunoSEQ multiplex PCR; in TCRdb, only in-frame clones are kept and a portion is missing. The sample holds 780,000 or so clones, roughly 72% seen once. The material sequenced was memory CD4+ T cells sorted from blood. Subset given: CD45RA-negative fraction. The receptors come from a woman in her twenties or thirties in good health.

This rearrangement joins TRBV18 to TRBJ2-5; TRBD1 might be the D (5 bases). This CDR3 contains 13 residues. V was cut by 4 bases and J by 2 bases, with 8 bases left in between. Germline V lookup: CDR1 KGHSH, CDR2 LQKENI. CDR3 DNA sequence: TGTGCCAGCTCACAGGGGAAGCAAGAGACCCAGTACTTC. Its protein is CASSQGKQETQYF.

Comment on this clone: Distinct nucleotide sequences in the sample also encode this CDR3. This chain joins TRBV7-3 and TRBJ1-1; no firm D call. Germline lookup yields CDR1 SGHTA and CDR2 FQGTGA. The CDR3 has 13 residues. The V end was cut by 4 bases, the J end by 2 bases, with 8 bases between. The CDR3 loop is CASSSRANTEAFF. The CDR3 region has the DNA TGTGCCAGCAGCTCGCGGGCTAACACTGAAGCTTTCTTT.

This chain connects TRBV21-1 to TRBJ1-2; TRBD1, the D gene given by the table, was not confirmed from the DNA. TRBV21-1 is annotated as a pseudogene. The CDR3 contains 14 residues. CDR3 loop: CASSRGQGPCGYTF. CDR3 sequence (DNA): TGTGCCAGCAGTCGCGGACAGGGCCCTTGTGGCTACACCTTC.

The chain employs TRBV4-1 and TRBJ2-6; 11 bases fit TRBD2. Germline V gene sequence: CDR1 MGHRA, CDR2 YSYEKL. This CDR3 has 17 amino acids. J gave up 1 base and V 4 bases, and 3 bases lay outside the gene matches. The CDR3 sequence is CASSLTSGSSGANVLTF. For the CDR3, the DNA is TGCGCCAGCAGCCTTACTAGCGGGAGTTCTGGGGCCAACGTCCTGACTTTC.

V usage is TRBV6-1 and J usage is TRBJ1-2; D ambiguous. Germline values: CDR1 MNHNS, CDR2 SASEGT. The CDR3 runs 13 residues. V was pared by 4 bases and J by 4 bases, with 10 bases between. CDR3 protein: CASSGVDVYGYTF. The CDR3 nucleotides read TGTGCCAGCAGTGGGGTCGACGTCTATGGCTACACCTTC.

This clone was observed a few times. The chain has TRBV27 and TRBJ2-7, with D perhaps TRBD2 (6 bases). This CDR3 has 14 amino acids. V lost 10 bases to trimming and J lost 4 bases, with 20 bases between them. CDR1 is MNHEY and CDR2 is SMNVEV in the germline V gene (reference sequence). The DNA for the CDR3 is TGTGCCACTTCGTCCTGGACTGGACTATACGAGCAGTACTTC. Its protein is CATSSWTGLYEQYF.

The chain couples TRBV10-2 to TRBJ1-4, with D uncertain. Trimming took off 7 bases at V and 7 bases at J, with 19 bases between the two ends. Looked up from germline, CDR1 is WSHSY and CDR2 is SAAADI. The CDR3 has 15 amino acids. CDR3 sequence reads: CASTKNLGAGEKLFF. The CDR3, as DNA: TGCGCCAGCACTAAAAATCTGGGAGCCGGTGAAAAACTGTTTTTT.

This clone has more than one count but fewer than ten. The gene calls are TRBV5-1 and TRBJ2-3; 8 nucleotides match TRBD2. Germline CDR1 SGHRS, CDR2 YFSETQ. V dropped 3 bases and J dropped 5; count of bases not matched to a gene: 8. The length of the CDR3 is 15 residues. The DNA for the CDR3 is TGCGCCAGCAGCTGGCGGGGTAGCGGGGAAGATACGCAGTATTTT. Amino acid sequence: CASSWRGSGEDTQYF.

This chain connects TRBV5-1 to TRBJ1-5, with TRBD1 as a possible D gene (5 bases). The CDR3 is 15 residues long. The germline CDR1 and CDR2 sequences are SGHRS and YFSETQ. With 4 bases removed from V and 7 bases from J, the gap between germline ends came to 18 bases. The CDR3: CASSVGGGLSQPQHF. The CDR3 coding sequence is TGCGCCAGCAGCGTTGGCGGGGGGTTGTCCCAGCCCCAGCATTTT.

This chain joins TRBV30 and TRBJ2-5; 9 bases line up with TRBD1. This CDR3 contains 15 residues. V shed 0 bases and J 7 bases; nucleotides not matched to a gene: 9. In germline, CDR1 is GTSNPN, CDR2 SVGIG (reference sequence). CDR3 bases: TGTGCCTGGAGTGTGGCGGTGGGACAGGGAGTGACCCAGTACTTC. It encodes CAWSVAVGQGVTQYF. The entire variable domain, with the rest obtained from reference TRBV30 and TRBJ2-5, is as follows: SQTIHQWPATLVQPVGSPLSLECTVEGTSNPNLYWYRQAAGRGLQLLFYSVGIGQISSEVPQNLSASRPQDRQFILSSKKLLLSDSGFYLCAWSVAVGQGVTQYFGPGTRLLVL.

The CDR3 nucleotides read TGTGCCAGCAGTTCTACCTTCTATGGCTACACCTTC. It translates to CASSSTFYGYTF. The rearrangement joins TRBV28 to TRBJ1-2; the D is unclear. With 4 bases removed from V and 4 bases from J, the gap between germline ends came to 7 bases. Germline V gives CDR1 MDHEN, CDR2 SYDVKM. The CDR3 is 12 amino acids.

The CDR3 DNA is TGTGCCAGCAGCGCGGACAGGAGAAATGAAAAACTGTTTTTT. It specifies CASSADRRNEKLFF. The chain employs TRBV2 and TRBJ1-4; 7 positions match TRBD1. Germline V lookup: CDR1 SNHLY, CDR2 FYNNEI. The ends lost 6 bases at V and 5 bases at J; junction bases unmatched: 6. This CDR3 has 14 amino acids. The full variable domain, completed using reference TRBV2 and TRBJ1-4, is EPEVTQTPSHQVTQMGQEVILRCVPISNHLYFYWYRQILGQKVEFLVSFYNNEISEKSEIFDDQFSVERPDGSNFTLKIRSTKLEDSAMYFCASSADRRNEKLFFGSGTQLSVL.

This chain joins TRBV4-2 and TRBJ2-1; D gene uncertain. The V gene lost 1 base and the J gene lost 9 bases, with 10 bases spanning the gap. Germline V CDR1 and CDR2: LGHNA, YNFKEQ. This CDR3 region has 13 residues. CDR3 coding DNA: TGTGCCAGCAGCCAAGTACGAGACCGTGAGCAGTTCTTC. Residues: CASSQVRDREQFF.

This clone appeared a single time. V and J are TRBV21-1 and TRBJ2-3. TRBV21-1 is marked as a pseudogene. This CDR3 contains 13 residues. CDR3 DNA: TGTGCCAGCACCACGTGGAACACAGATACGCAGTATTTT. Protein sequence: CASTTWNTDTQYF.

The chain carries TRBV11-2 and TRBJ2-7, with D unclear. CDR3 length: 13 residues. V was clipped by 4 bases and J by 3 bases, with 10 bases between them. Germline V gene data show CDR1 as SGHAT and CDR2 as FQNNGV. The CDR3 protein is CASSSWWGYEQYF. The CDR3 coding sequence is TGTGCCAGCAGCTCGTGGTGGGGCTACGAGCAGTACTTC.

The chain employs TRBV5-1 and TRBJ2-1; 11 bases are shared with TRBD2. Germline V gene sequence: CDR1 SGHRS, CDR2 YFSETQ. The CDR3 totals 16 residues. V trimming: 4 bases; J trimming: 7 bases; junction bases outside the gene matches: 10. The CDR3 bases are TGCGCCAGCAGCAAGGAACTAGCGGGAGCCGTGAATGAGCAGTTCTTC. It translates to CASSKELAGAVNEQFF.

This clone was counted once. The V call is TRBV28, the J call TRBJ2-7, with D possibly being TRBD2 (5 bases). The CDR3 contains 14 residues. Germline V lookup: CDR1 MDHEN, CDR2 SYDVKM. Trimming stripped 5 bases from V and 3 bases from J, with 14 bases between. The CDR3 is CASSPPSGLYEQYF. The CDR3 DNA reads TGTGCCAGCAGTCCCCCCAGCGGTCTCTACGAGCAGTACTTC.

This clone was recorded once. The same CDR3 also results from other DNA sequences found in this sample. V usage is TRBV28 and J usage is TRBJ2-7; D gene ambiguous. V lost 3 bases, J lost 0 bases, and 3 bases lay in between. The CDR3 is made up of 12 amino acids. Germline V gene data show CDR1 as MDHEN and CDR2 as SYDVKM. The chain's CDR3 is CASSFLSYEQYF. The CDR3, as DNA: TGTGCCAGCAGTTTCCTCTCCTACGAGCAGTACTTC.

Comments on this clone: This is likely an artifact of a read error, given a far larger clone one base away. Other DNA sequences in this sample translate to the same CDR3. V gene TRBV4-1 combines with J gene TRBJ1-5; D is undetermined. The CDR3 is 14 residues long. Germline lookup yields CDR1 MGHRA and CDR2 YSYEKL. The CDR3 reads CASSQDRNNQPQHF. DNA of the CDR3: TGCGCCAGCAGCCAGGACCGTAACAATCAGCCTCAGCATTTT.

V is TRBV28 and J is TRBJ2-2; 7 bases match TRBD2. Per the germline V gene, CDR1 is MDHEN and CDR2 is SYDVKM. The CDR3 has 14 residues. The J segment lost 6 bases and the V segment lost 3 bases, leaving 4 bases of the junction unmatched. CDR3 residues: CASSLAGEAGELFF. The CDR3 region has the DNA TGTGCCAGCAGTTTGGCGGGAGAGGCCGGGGAGCTGTTTTTT.

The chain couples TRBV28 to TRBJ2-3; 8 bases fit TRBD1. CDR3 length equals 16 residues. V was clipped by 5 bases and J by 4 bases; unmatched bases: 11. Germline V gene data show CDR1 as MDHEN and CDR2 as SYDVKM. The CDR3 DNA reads TGTGCCAGCAGTCCCCCGTCAGGGGGCAGGGCAGATACGCAGTATTTT. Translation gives CASSPPSGGRADTQYF.

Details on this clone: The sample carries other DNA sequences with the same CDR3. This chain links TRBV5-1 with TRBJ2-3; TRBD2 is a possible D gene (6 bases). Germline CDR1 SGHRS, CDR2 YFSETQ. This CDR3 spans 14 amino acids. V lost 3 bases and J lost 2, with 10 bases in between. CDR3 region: CASSWGLSTDTQYF. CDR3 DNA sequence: TGCGCCAGCAGCTGGGGACTTTCCACAGATACGCAGTATTTT.

The CDR3 reads CASSLEVGNEQFF. For the CDR3, the DNA is TGTGCCAGCAGCTTAGAAGTTGGAAACGAGCAGTTCTTC. The chain couples TRBV11-3 to TRBJ2-1; D is ambiguous. CDR1 is SGHNT and CDR2 is YENEEA in the germline V gene. This CDR3 comprises 13 residues. The ends were cut back, 0 bases at V and 10 bases at J, with 10 bases in the middle.

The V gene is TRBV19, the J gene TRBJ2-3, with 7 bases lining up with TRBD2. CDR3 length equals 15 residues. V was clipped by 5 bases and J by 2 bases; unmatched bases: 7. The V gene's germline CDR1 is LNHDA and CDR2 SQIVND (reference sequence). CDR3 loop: CASSLSRGSTDTQYF. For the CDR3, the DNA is TGTGCCAGTAGTCTATCGCGGGGGTCCACAGATACGCAGTATTTT.

The CDR3 loop reads CASSQGSSGSNYNEQFF. Written as DNA, the CDR3 is TGCGCCAGCAGCCAAGGGAGTAGCGGGAGTAACTACAATGAGCAGTTCTTC. The chain carries TRBV4-1 and TRBJ2-1; TRBD2 aligns across 9 bases. This CDR3 has 17 amino acids. Germline-derived CDR1 and CDR2 are MGHRA and YSYEKL. V trimming: 1 base; J trimming: 3 bases; junction bases outside the gene matches: 7.

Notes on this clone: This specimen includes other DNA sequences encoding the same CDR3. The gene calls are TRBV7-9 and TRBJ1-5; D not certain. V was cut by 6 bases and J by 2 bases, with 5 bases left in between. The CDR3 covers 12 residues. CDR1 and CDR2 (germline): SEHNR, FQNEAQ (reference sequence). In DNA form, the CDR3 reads TGTGCCAGCAGTCGGGGCAATCAGCCCCAGCATTTT. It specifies CASSRGNQPQHF.

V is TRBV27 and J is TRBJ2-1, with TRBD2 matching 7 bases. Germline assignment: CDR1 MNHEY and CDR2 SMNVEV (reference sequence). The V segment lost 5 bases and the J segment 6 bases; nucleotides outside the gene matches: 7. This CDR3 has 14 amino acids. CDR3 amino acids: CASSPLGGGNEQFF. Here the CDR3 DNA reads TGTGCCAGCAGTCCCTTGGGGGGGGGCAATGAGCAGTTCTTC.

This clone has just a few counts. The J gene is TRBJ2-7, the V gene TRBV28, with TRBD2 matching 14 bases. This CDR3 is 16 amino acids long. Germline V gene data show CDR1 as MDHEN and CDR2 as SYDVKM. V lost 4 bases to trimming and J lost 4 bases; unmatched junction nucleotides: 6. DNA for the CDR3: TGTGCCAGCAGTTCCGGACTAGCGGGAGGCTTTTACGAGCAGTACTTC. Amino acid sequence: CASSSGLAGGFYEQYF.

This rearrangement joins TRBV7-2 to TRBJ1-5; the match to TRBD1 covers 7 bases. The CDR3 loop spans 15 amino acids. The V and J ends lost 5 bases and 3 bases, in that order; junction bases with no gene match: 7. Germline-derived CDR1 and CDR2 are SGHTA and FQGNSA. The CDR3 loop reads CASSTLQGINQPQHF. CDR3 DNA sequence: TGTGCCAGCAGCACCCTACAGGGGATCAATCAGCCCCAGCATTTT.

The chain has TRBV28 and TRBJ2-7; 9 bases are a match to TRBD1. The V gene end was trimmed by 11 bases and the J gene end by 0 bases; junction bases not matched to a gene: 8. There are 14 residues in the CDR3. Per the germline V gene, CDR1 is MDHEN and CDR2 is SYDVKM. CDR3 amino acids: CAVTKQGASYEQYF. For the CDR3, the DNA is TGTGCCGTAACAAAACAGGGGGCCTCCTACGAGCAGTACTTC.

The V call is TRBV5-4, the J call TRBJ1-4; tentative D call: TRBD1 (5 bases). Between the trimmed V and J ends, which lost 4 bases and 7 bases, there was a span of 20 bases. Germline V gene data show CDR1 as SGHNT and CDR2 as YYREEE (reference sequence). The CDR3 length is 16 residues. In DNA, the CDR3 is TGTGCCAGCAGCATACTCACAGGTGGACCTGGTGAAAAACTGTTTTTT. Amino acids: CASSILTGGPGEKLFF.